Listed here is a single T cell receptor beta chain. The data were taken from a study of blood T cell repertoires in COVID-19. Using immunoSEQ multiplex PCR, the repertoire was profiled, and TCRdb retains in-frame clones only, with some absent. The profile shows approximately 37,000 clones, approximately 83% of them singletons. Germline V gene data show CDR1 as ENHRY and CDR2 as SYGVKD. The CDR3 is 18 residues long. V dropped 3 bases and J dropped 2; count of bases not matched to a gene: 7. The chain couples TRBV10-3 to TRBJ2-2, with 12 bases aligning to TRBD2. Sequences were obtained from peripheral blood. The clonotype comes from a man aged 40-49 years with active COVID-19. The CDR3: CAISESVGLAGNTGELFF. In DNA, the CDR3 is TGTGCCATCAGTGAATCCGTAGGACTAGCGGGAAACACCGGGGAGCTGTTTTTT.